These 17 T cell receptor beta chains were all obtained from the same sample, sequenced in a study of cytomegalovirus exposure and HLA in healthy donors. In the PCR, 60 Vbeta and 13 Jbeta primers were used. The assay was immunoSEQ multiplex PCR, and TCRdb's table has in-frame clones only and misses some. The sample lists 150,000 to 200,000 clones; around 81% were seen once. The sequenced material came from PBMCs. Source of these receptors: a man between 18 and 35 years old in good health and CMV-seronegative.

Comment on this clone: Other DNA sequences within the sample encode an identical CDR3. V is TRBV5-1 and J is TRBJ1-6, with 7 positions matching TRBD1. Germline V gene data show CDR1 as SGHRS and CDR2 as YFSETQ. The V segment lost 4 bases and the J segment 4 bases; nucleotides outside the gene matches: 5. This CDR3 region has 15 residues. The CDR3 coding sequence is TGCGCCAGCAGCCTCGGGACAGCGTATAATTCACCCCTCCACTTT. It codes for CASSLGTAYNSPLHF.

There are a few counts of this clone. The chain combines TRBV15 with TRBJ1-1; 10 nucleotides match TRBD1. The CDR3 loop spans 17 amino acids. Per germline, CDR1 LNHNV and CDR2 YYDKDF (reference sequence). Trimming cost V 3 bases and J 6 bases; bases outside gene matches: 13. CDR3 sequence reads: CATSRTGTGVSFAEAFF. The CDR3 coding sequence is TGTGCCACCAGCAGGACCGGGACAGGGGTTTCCTTCGCTGAAGCTTTCTTT.

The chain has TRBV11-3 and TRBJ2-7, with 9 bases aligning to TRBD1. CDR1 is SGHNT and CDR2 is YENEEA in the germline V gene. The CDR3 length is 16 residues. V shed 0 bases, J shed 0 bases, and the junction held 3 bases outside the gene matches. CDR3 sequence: CASSLETGQGSYEQYF. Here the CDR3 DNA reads TGTGCCAGCAGCTTAGAGACGGGACAGGGCTCCTACGAGCAGTACTTC.

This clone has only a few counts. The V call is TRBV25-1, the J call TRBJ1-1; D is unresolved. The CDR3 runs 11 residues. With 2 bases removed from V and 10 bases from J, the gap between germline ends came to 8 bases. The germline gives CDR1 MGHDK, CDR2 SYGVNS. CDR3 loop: CASSEARGAFF. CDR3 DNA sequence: TGTGCCAGCAGTGAAGCTCGGGGAGCTTTCTTT.

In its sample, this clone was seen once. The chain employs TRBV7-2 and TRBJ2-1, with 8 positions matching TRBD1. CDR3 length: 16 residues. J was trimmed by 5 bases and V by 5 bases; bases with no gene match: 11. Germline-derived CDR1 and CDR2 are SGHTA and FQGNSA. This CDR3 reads CASSSPRGRRNNEQFF. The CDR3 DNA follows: TGTGCCAGCAGCAGTCCCAGGGGGCGCCGGAACAATGAGCAGTTCTTC.

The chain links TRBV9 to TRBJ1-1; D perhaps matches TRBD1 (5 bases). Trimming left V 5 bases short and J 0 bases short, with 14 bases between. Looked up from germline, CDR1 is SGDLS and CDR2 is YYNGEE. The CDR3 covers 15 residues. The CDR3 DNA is TGTGCCAGCAGAGGGACCGGGGGGATGAACACTGAAGCTTTCTTT. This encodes CASRGTGGMNTEAFF.

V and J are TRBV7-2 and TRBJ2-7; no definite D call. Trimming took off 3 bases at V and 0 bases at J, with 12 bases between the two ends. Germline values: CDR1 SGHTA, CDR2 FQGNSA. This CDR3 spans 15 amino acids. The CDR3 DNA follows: TGTGCCAGCAGCTTTATTCGGTTAGACTCCTACGAGCAGTACTTC. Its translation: CASSFIRLDSYEQYF.

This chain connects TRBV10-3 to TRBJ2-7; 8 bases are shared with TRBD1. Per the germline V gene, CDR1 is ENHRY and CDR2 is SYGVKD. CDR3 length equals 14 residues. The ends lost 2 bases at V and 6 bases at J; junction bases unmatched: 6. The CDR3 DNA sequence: TGTGCCATCAGTGAGGGCAGGGGGCGGCGCGAGCAGTACTTC. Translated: CAISEGRGRREQYF.

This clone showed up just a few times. In DNA form, the CDR3 reads TGCAGCGTTAGTGTCCGAGGGCGGGAAGGGGGCTACACCGGGGAGCTGTTTTTT. The encoded protein is CSVSVRGREGGYTGELFF. The V gene is TRBV29-1, the J gene TRBJ2-2; the D gene is possibly TRBD1 (7 bases). This CDR3 spans 18 amino acids. The V gene's germline CDR1 is SQVTM and CDR2 ANQGSEA. V shed 5 bases and J shed 3 bases, with 25 bases lying between them.

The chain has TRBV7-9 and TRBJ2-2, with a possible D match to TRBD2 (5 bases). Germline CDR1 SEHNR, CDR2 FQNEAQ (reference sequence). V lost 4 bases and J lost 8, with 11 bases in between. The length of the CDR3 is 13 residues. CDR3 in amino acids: CASSSREGGELFF. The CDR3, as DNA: TGTGCCAGCAGCTCCCGGGAAGGAGGGGAGCTGTTTTTT.

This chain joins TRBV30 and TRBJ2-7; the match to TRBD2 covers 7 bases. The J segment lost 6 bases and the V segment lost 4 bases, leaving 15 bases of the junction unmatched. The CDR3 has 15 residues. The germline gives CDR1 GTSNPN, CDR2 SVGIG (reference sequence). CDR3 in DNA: TGTGCCTGGAATCCAACCTTGGGAGGGTCCGCCGAGCAGTACTTC. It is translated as CAWNPTLGGSAEQYF.

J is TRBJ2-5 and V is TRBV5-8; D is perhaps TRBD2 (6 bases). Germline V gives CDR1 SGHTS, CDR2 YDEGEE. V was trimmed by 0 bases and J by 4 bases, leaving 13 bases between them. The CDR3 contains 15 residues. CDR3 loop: CASSLGGVGGETQYF. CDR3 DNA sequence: TGTGCCAGCAGCTTGGGGGGCGTCGGGGGAGAGACCCAGTACTTC.

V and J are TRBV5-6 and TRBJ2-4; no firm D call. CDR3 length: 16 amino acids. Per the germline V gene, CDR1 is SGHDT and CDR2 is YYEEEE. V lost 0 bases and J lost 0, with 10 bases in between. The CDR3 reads CASSLEPLGAKNIQYF. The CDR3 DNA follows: TGTGCCAGCAGCTTGGAGCCTCTCGGAGCCAAAAACATTCAGTACTTC.

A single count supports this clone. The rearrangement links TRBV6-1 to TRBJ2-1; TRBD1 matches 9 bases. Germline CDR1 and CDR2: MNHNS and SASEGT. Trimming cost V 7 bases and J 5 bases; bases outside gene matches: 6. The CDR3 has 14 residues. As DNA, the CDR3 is TGTGCCAGCAATACAGGGGGCGGAAACAATGAGCAGTTCTTC. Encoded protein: CASNTGGGNNEQFF.

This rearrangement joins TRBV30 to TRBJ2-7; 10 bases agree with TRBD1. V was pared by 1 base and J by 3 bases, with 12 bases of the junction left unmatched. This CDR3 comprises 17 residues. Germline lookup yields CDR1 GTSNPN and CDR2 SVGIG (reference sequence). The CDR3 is CAWSGPPAGDRGYEQYF. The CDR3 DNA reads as TGTGCCTGGAGTGGCCCGCCGGCGGGGGACAGGGGCTACGAGCAGTACTTC.

In DNA form, the CDR3 reads TGCAGCGTTTCCAAGACAGGGCCTTCTGAAGCTTTCTTT. Translating gives CSVSKTGPSEAFF. The V gene is TRBV29-1, the J gene TRBJ1-1; TRBD1 agrees at 7 bases. The CDR3 is 13 amino acids. J was trimmed by 6 bases and V by 5 bases; bases with no gene match: 9. The germline V gene has CDR1 SQVTM and CDR2 ANQGSEA. Full variable domain (rest looked up from reference TRBV29-1 and TRBJ1-1): SAVISQKPSRDICQRGTSLTIQCQVDSQVTMMFWYRQQPGQSLTLIATANQGSEATYESGFVIDKFPISRPNLTFSTLTVSNMSPEDSSIYLCSVSKTGPSEAFFGQGTRLTVV.

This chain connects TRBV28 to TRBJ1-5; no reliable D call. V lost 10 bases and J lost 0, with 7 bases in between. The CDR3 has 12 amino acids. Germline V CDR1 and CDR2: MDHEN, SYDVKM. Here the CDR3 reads CAISRSNQPQHF. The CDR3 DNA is TGTGCCATCAGCCGTAGCAATCAGCCCCAGCATTTT.